This TCR beta chain was documented in a study of shared clonotypes between healthy human individuals. For the study at large: Those who served as donors were a couple of women and three men between the ages of 18 and 49.

Concerning this clone: Its antigen is undetermined.

Clones were read by immunoSEQ multiplex PCR, and TCRdb kept only the in-frame ones, dropping some. This sample has some 2 million clones, with over 85% found just once. Germline V gives CDR1 GTSNPN, CDR2 SVGIG (reference sequence). With 7 bases removed from V and 2 bases from J, the gap between germline ends came to 12 bases. The CDR3 spans 12 residues. Naive CD8 cells were CD45RO-negative, positively selected for CCR7, excluding terminally differentiated effector memory CD45RA+ cells. General study points: A few donors had around 5.2% of their naive CD4 clonotypes in common.

This chain links TRBV30 with TRBJ2-7; TRBD1 is a possible D gene (6 bases). Source material: naive CD8+ T cells sorted from blood. The receptor's source is a man between 18 and 35 years old in good health. CDR3 sequence reads: CAFRTDTYEQYF. Written as DNA, the CDR3 is TGTGCCTTCCGGACAGACACCTACGAGCAGTACTTC.